Listed below are T cell receptor beta chains from one sample, sequenced in a study of T cell changes during pregnancy in multiple sclerosis. Clones were sequenced by immunoSEQ multiplex PCR, and TCRdb holds only the in-frame ones, with some missing. The data hold 90,000 to 150,000 clones, with approximately 94% observed a single time. The sample here was peripheral blood, taken before pregnancy. These receptors were obtained from a female donor with multiple sclerosis, enrolled in a pregnancy study. Both conserved end residues are part of each CDR3. Each record gives: CDR3 DNA, CDR3 protein, D gene, V gene, clone size, J gene. D genes are given only for firm matches. Some rows have no size entry. The others give once, few or many, or a class for an expanded clone.

CDR3nt: TGCGCCAGCAGCTTAATCTCGTCCACCTCAGGCAATGAGCAGTTCTTC
CDR3aa: CASSLISSTSGNEQFF
d_gene: NA
v_gene: TRBV5-1
abundance: NA
j_gene: TRBJ2-1

CDR3nt: TGTGCCAGCAGGAGCGGGGACATACCTACGGATGATGGCTACACCTTC
CDR3aa: CASRSGDIPTDDGYTF
d_gene: NA
v_gene: TRBV5-4
abundance: NA
j_gene: TRBJ1-2

CDR3nt: TGTGCCAGCAGTGGGGGCCAGAAGAAAATCATAGCTCCCGAGCAGTACTTC
CDR3aa: CASSGGQKKIIAPEQYF
d_gene: NA
v_gene: TRBV2
abundance: NA
j_gene: TRBJ2-7

CDR3nt: TGTGCCAGCAGAGCCCAGGGACACCCTTCCTACGAGCAGTACTTC
CDR3aa: CASRAQGHPSYEQYF
d_gene: NA
v_gene: TRBV6-1
abundance: NA
j_gene: TRBJ2-7

CDR3nt: TGTGCCAGCTCACCGAACATTAATGAGCAGTTCTTC
CDR3aa: CASSPNINEQFF
d_gene: NA
v_gene: TRBV18
abundance: NA
j_gene: TRBJ2-1

CDR3nt: TGTGCCAGCAGACACCGTACTAGCGTATCCACAGATACGCAGTATTTT
CDR3aa: CASRHRTSVSTDTQYF
d_gene: TRBD2
v_gene: TRBV5-8
abundance: NA
j_gene: TRBJ2-3

CDR3nt: TGTGCCAGCAGAAGAGTTGTCGAAGCTTTCTTT
CDR3aa: CASRRVVEAFF
d_gene: NA
v_gene: TRBV6-1
abundance: NA
j_gene: TRBJ1-1

CDR3nt: TGTGCCAGCAGCGCCCGGGACCCCTGGAGGGACCGTGAGCAGTTCTTC
CDR3aa: CASSARDPWRDREQFF
d_gene: NA
v_gene: TRBV7-9
abundance: NA
j_gene: TRBJ2-1

CDR3nt: TGTGCCAGCAGCGTCGGGTTGCCGTACTTC
CDR3aa: CASSVGLPYF
d_gene: NA
v_gene: TRBV21-1
abundance: NA
j_gene: TRBJ2-7

CDR3nt: TGCGCCAGCGCTCGAACAGGGTCCTTTCGCACAGATACGCAGTATTTT
CDR3aa: CASARTGSFRTDTQYF
d_gene: NA
v_gene: TRBV5-1
abundance: NA
j_gene: TRBJ2-3

CDR3nt: TGTGCCAGCAGCCCCCCTTCGGGTTACTCCTACGAGCAGTACTTC
CDR3aa: CASSPPSGYSYEQYF
d_gene: NA
v_gene: TRBV7-9
abundance: NA
j_gene: TRBJ2-7

CDR3nt: TGTGCCAGCAGTTTTCGGAGCGCGACAGCTCCCGAGCAGTACTTC
CDR3aa: CASSFRSATAPEQYF
d_gene: NA
v_gene: TRBV28
abundance: NA
j_gene: TRBJ2-7

CDR3nt: TGTGCCAGCAGTTCTCGGGGGGACCCCTACAATGAGCAGTTCTTC
CDR3aa: CASSSRGDPYNEQFF
d_gene: TRBD2
v_gene: TRBV7-2
abundance: NA
j_gene: TRBJ2-1

CDR3nt: TGTGCCAGCAGCCTTGGGACCTGGGGGGACACCGGGGAGCTGTTTTTT
CDR3aa: CASSLGTWGDTGELFF
d_gene: NA
v_gene: TRBV7-2
abundance: NA
j_gene: TRBJ2-2

CDR3nt: TGCGCCAGCAGCCAAGATGGCATTCTAGAGGGGGCCGGGGAGCTGTTTTTT
CDR3aa: CASSQDGILEGAGELFF
d_gene: NA
v_gene: TRBV4-1
abundance: once
j_gene: TRBJ2-2

CDR3nt: TGTGCCAGCAGTGGCTTTCCGGTCTATGAGCAGTTCTTC
CDR3aa: CASSGFPVYEQFF
d_gene: NA
v_gene: TRBV2
abundance: NA
j_gene: TRBJ2-1

CDR3nt: TGTGCCAGCATCGCGCGGGACAGAGTGAACACTGAAGCTTTCTTT
CDR3aa: CASIARDRVNTEAFF
d_gene: TRBD1
v_gene: TRBV6-6
abundance: NA
j_gene: TRBJ1-1

CDR3nt: TGTGCCAGCAGCGCTTCGACATCTGACTATGGCTACACCTTC
CDR3aa: CASSASTSDYGYTF
d_gene: NA
v_gene: TRBV9
abundance: NA
j_gene: TRBJ1-2

CDR3nt: TGTGCCAGCAGCTTCAGACAGACCCGACGAGCAGATACGCAGTATTTT
CDR3aa: CASSFRQTRRADTQYF
d_gene: NA
v_gene: TRBV7-2
abundance: NA
j_gene: TRBJ2-3

CDR3nt: TGTGCCAGCAGTCTCGCACCTCCAGGGACTAGCGGGGGTATCACAGATACGCAGTATTTT
CDR3aa: CASSLAPPGTSGGITDTQYF
d_gene: TRBD2
v_gene: TRBV27
abundance: NA
j_gene: TRBJ2-3

CDR3nt: TGTGCCAGCAGAACCGGGACTAGCGTAATTGGCACAGATACGCAGTATTTT
CDR3aa: CASRTGTSVIGTDTQYF
d_gene: TRBD2
v_gene: TRBV27
abundance: NA
j_gene: TRBJ2-3

CDR3nt: TGTGCCAGCAGTGAGGGGGGGGCGAACTATGGCTACACCTTC
CDR3aa: CASSEGGANYGYTF
d_gene: NA
v_gene: TRBV2
abundance: NA
j_gene: TRBJ1-2

CDR3nt: TGTGCCAGCAGTGTTCCAGGGGTCCGGGGCGAGCAGTACTTC
CDR3aa: CASSVPGVRGEQYF
d_gene: NA
v_gene: TRBV25-1
abundance: NA
j_gene: TRBJ2-7

CDR3nt: TGTGCCAGCAGTGAGGGGACAGGGTACAATGAGCAGTTCTTC
CDR3aa: CASSEGTGYNEQFF
d_gene: TRBD1
v_gene: TRBV6-1
abundance: NA
j_gene: TRBJ2-1

CDR3nt: TGTGCCAGCAGTCGGGACATCTCCTACGAGCAGTACTTC
CDR3aa: CASSRDISYEQYF
d_gene: NA
v_gene: TRBV6-1
abundance: NA
j_gene: TRBJ2-7

CDR3nt: TGTGCCAGCAGCCCGAGCGGCCGGGACTGGAAGAATGAGCAGTTCTTC
CDR3aa: CASSPSGRDWKNEQFF
d_gene: NA
v_gene: TRBV28
abundance: once
j_gene: TRBJ2-1

CDR3nt: TGTGCCAGCAGTGTCGGGGACAGGCGATGGACTGAAGCTTTCTTT
CDR3aa: CASSVGDRRWTEAFF
d_gene: TRBD1
v_gene: TRBV2
abundance: NA
j_gene: TRBJ1-1

CDR3nt: TGTGCCAGCAATGGGCCATCCAATCAGCCCCAGCATTTT
CDR3aa: CASNGPSNQPQHF
d_gene: NA
v_gene: TRBV21-1
abundance: NA
j_gene: TRBJ1-5

CDR3nt: TGTGCCAGTAGTACCGAACAGGGGGCCATACGGGAGCTGTTTTTT
CDR3aa: CASSTEQGAIRELFF
d_gene: TRBD1
v_gene: TRBV19
abundance: NA
j_gene: TRBJ2-2

CDR3nt: TGTGCCAGTAGTATAGATGGGCGGGAGGCTAGCGGGGGCACCGGGGAGCTGTTTTTT
CDR3aa: CASSIDGREASGGTGELFF
d_gene: TRBD2
v_gene: TRBV19
abundance: NA
j_gene: TRBJ2-2

CDR3nt: TGCGCCAGCAGCAGATCTAGCGGGGGTCACATAAATACGCAGTATTTT
CDR3aa: CASSRSSGGHINTQYF
d_gene: TRBD2
v_gene: TRBV5-1
abundance: NA
j_gene: TRBJ2-3

CDR3nt: TGTGCCAGCAGTGGCGCTTTCGGGGGGCGAACTGAAGCTTTCTTT
CDR3aa: CASSGAFGGRTEAFF
d_gene: NA
v_gene: TRBV2
abundance: NA
j_gene: TRBJ1-1

CDR3nt: TGTGCCAGCAGCTTTACAGGGGGCAACGAGCAGTACTTC
CDR3aa: CASSFTGGNEQYF
d_gene: TRBD1
v_gene: TRBV16
abundance: NA
j_gene: TRBJ2-7

CDR3nt: TGTGCCATTACCACTAGCGGGAACACCGGGGAGCTGTTTTTT
CDR3aa: CAITTSGNTGELFF
d_gene: TRBD2
v_gene: TRBV10-3
abundance: NA
j_gene: TRBJ2-2

CDR3nt: TGTGCCAGCAGTGATCCGGGCCGCAGGGGCGGCTACACCTTC
CDR3aa: CASSDPGRRGGYTF
d_gene: NA
v_gene: TRBV25-1
abundance: NA
j_gene: TRBJ1-2

CDR3nt: TGTGCCAGCAGTCGAAGACAGGCTTCAACGGGCACTGAAGCTTTCTTT
CDR3aa: CASSRRQASTGTEAFF
d_gene: NA
v_gene: TRBV7-9
abundance: NA
j_gene: TRBJ1-1

CDR3nt: TGTGCCAGCAGCAAAGAGCCCCTTGTCTACTCCTACGAGCAGTACTTC
CDR3aa: CASSKEPLVYSYEQYF
d_gene: NA
v_gene: TRBV21-1
abundance: NA
j_gene: TRBJ2-7

CDR3nt: TGTGCCAGCAGCCAAACCGGGACAGGGGGGCACGAGCAGTACTTC
CDR3aa: CASSQTGTGGHEQYF
d_gene: TRBD1
v_gene: TRBV7-9
abundance: NA
j_gene: TRBJ2-7

CDR3nt: TGTGCCAGCAGCTTGAGCTTGTCGGCGGGGGAAAATGAGCAGTTCTTC
CDR3aa: CASSLSLSAGENEQFF
d_gene: TRBD2
v_gene: TRBV7-3
abundance: NA
j_gene: TRBJ2-1

CDR3nt: TGTGCCAGCAGCTTAGACCTAACGAGCTATGGCTACACCTTC
CDR3aa: CASSLDLTSYGYTF
d_gene: NA
v_gene: TRBV7-9
abundance: NA
j_gene: TRBJ1-2

CDR3nt: TGTGCCAGCAGCCTAGAGGGAGGAGACGAAAAACTGTTTTTT
CDR3aa: CASSLEGGDEKLFF
d_gene: NA
v_gene: TRBV13
abundance: NA
j_gene: TRBJ1-4

CDR3nt: TGCGCCAGCAGCTTGAGTCAGGGGCCCACTGAAGCTTTCTTT
CDR3aa: CASSLSQGPTEAFF
d_gene: NA
v_gene: TRBV5-1
abundance: NA
j_gene: TRBJ1-1

CDR3nt: TGTGCCAGCACGGAGGAGCGCCTTCGCTACACCTTC
CDR3aa: CASTEERLRYTF
d_gene: NA
v_gene: TRBV2
abundance: NA
j_gene: TRBJ1-2

CDR3nt: TGCGCCAGCAGCCAAGAAGTAGCGGGAGGGTGGAATGAGCAGTTCTTC
CDR3aa: CASSQEVAGGWNEQFF
d_gene: TRBD2
v_gene: TRBV4-1
abundance: NA
j_gene: TRBJ2-1

CDR3nt: TGTGCCTGCGGTTGGCGGGGGGTTAACAATGAGCAGTTCTTC
CDR3aa: CACGWRGVNNEQFF
d_gene: TRBD2
v_gene: TRBV5-6
abundance: NA
j_gene: TRBJ2-1

CDR3nt: TGCGCCAGCAGCTTGGTTCTAGCGGGAGAATACGAGCAGTACTTC
CDR3aa: CASSLVLAGEYEQYF
d_gene: TRBD2
v_gene: TRBV5-1
abundance: NA
j_gene: TRBJ2-7

CDR3nt: TGTGCCAGTAGTATCCCCCCGGGACAGGGCATTCAGCCCCAGCATTTT
CDR3aa: CASSIPPGQGIQPQHF
d_gene: TRBD1
v_gene: TRBV19
abundance: NA
j_gene: TRBJ1-5

CDR3nt: TGTGCCAGCAGCTTGTCAGGGTCCTATGGCTACACCTTC
CDR3aa: CASSLSGSYGYTF
d_gene: NA
v_gene: TRBV5-4
abundance: NA
j_gene: TRBJ1-2

CDR3nt: TGTGCCAGTTCCAAAGAGACTGGATTATCCTACGAGCAGTACTTC
CDR3aa: CASSKETGLSYEQYF
d_gene: NA
v_gene: TRBV27
abundance: NA
j_gene: TRBJ2-7

CDR3nt: TGTGCCAGCAGCCGTCTAGCGGGAACGAACACCGGGGAGCTGTTTTTT
CDR3aa: CASSRLAGTNTGELFF
d_gene: TRBD2
v_gene: TRBV7-2
abundance: NA
j_gene: TRBJ2-2

CDR3nt: TGTGCCAGCAGCTTGCCAGGCGATCCGCTCTATGGCTACACCTTC
CDR3aa: CASSLPGDPLYGYTF
d_gene: NA
v_gene: TRBV7-9
abundance: NA
j_gene: TRBJ1-2

CDR3nt: TGTGCCAGCACCAAGGGGGAGACCCAGTACTTC
CDR3aa: CASTKGETQYF
d_gene: NA
v_gene: TRBV6-6
abundance: NA
j_gene: TRBJ2-5

CDR3nt: TGCGCCAGCAGCCTCGGCGGGGGGCCCTACGAGCAGTACTTC
CDR3aa: CASSLGGGPYEQYF
d_gene: TRBD2
v_gene: TRBV5-1
abundance: NA
j_gene: TRBJ2-7

CDR3nt: TGTGCCACCAGCAGAGCCCCCGCGGTTCAAGAGACCCAGTACTTC
CDR3aa: CATSRAPAVQETQYF
d_gene: NA
v_gene: TRBV15
abundance: NA
j_gene: TRBJ2-5

CDR3nt: TGTGCCAGCAGTCCCTCCCCGGGACAAATCTACGAGCAGTACTTC
CDR3aa: CASSPSPGQIYEQYF
d_gene: NA
v_gene: TRBV27
abundance: NA
j_gene: TRBJ2-7

CDR3nt: TGTGCCTGGAGTGTACGGTCGGGCTACGAGCAGTACTTC
CDR3aa: CAWSVRSGYEQYF
d_gene: NA
v_gene: TRBV30
abundance: NA
j_gene: TRBJ2-7

CDR3nt: TGTGCCAGCAGAGCCTCAGGGGATCAGCCCCAGCATTTT
CDR3aa: CASRASGDQPQHF
d_gene: NA
v_gene: TRBV6-1
abundance: NA
j_gene: TRBJ1-5

CDR3nt: TGTGCCAGCAGCGTAGGGGCTAGCGGGAGAGGGGGAGAGACCCAGTACTTC
CDR3aa: CASSVGASGRGGETQYF
d_gene: TRBD2
v_gene: TRBV9
abundance: NA
j_gene: TRBJ2-5